The 11 T cell receptor beta chains reported below all come from one sample, sequenced in a study of cytomegalovirus exposure and HLA in healthy donors. Researchers ran the PCR with 60 Vbeta and 13 Jbeta primers. Profiling relied on immunoSEQ multiplex PCR, and the TCRdb table lists in-frame clones only, not all of them. In the table there are 120,000 or so clones, 81% of which are singletons. The sample comprised PBMCs. These receptors all come from a man in his late teens or twenties in good health and CMV-seropositive.

The rearrangement links TRBV27 to TRBJ1-5, with 7 bases matching TRBD1. The germline CDR1 and CDR2 sequences are MNHEY and SMNVEV (reference sequence). The CDR3 consists of 14 residues. Trimming took 6 bases from V and 4 from J; bases not matched to a gene: 6. The CDR3 nucleotides are TGTGCCAGCAGCCGAGGACAGGTTAATCAGCCCCAGCATTTT. Protein product: CASSRGQVNQPQHF.

This clone was counted between two and nine times. This chain uses TRBV12-5 with TRBJ1-1; no reliable D call. V lost 5 bases and J 5 bases, leaving 9 bases between the germline ends. The CDR3 contains 12 residues. CDR1 is LGHNT, CDR2 FRNRAP, per germline. CDR3 region: CASGPVSTEAFF. DNA for the CDR3: TGTGCTAGTGGTCCGGTTTCGACTGAAGCTTTCTTT.

The genes are TRBV27 and TRBJ1-4, with TRBD1 matching over 9 bases. V trimming: 3 bases; J trimming: 4 bases; junction bases outside the gene matches: 9. Germline loops: CDR1 MNHEY, CDR2 SMNVEV (reference sequence). The CDR3 has 17 amino acids. In DNA form, the CDR3 reads TGTGCCAGCAGTTTTAGAGGACAGGGGTTGAATAATGAAAAACTGTTTTTT. This translates into CASSFRGQGLNNEKLFF.

CDR3 loop: CAWRTGTDNSPLHF. The CDR3 nucleotides are TGTGCCTGGAGGACCGGGACAGATAATTCACCCCTCCACTTT. This chain connects TRBV30 to TRBJ1-6; 7 bases map to TRBD1. V dropped 3 bases and J dropped 5; count of bases not matched to a gene: 4. CDR1 and CDR2 (germline): GTSNPN, SVGIG (reference sequence). CDR3 size: 14 residues.

This chain links TRBV25-1 with TRBJ1-4, with D possibly matching TRBD1 (6 bases). This CDR3 region has 14 residues. V lost 5 bases and J 7 bases, leaving 14 bases between the germline ends. CDR1 is MGHDK, CDR2 SYGVNS, per germline. CDR3 DNA sequence: TGTGCCAGCAGTAATAACAGGGATAGTGAAAAACTGTTTTTT. As protein: CASSNNRDSEKLFF. Supplemented by reference TRBV25-1 and TRBJ1-4, the full variable domain reads EADIYQTPRYLVIGTGKKITLECSQTMGHDKMYWYQQDPGMELHLIHYSYGVNSTEKGDLSSESTVSRIRTEHFPLTLESARPSHTSQYLCASSNNRDSEKLFFGSGTQLSVL.

This clone was seen more than once but under ten times. This rearrangement joins TRBV5-8 to TRBJ2-5; 12 bases align to TRBD2. Germline CDR1 reads SGHTS; CDR2 reads YDEGEE. The CDR3 contains 15 residues. V was pared by 0 bases and J by 4 bases, with 1 base of the junction left unmatched. CDR3 in amino acids: CASSLEGLAGETQYF. The CDR3 coding sequence is TGTGCCAGCAGCTTGGAGGGACTAGCGGGAGAGACCCAGTACTTC.

The chain is built from TRBV7-9 and TRBJ1-1; D remains unclear. The CDR3 has 13 amino acids. Germline-derived CDR1 and CDR2 are SEHNR and FQNEAQ (reference sequence). Deletions cut 3 bases from V and 1 base from J, with 6 bases between. DNA for the CDR3: TGTGCCAGCAGCTTCACAGAGAACACTGAAGCTTTCTTT. Residues: CASSFTENTEAFF. Based on the CDR3 plus reference TRBV7-9 and TRBJ1-1, the full variable domain is DTGVSQNPRHKITKRGQNVTFRCDPISEHNRLYWYRQTLGQGPEFLTYFQNEAQLEKSRLLSDRFSAERPKGSFSTLEIQRTEQGDSAMYLCASSFTENTEAFFGQGTRLTVV.

The J gene is TRBJ1-3, the V gene TRBV7-8; 8 nucleotides agree with TRBD1. The junction had 2 bases not matched to a gene; V was cut back by 1 base and J by 3 bases. CDR3 length: 15 residues. Germline V gives CDR1 SGHVS, CDR2 FQNEAQ. As DNA, the CDR3 is TGTGCCAGCAGCTTAGGACAGGGGAGTGGAAACACCATATATTTT. Protein: CASSLGQGSGNTIYF.

The chain couples TRBV30 to TRBJ2-3; D is uncertain. V was clipped by 5 bases and J by 2 bases, with 11 bases between them. CDR3 length: 13 residues. Germline V gene data show CDR1 as GTSNPN and CDR2 as SVGIG (reference sequence). The CDR3 loop reads CAWSPSLTDTQYF. The DNA of the CDR3 is TGTGCCTGGTCCCCAAGCCTCACAGATACGCAGTATTTT.

The J gene is TRBJ2-4, the V gene TRBV7-2, with 7 bases aligning to TRBD2. This CDR3 has 18 residues. V gave up 1 base and J gave up 0 bases; unmatched junction bases: 9. In germline, CDR1 is SGHTA, CDR2 FQGNSA. CDR3 sequence reads: CASSLERRLAEAKNIQYF. CDR3 nucleotides: TGTGCCAGCAGCTTAGAACGCAGGCTAGCGGAAGCCAAAAACATTCAGTACTTC. Complete variable domain (other parts from reference TRBV7-2 and TRBJ2-4): GAGVSQSPSNKVTEKGKDVELRCDPISGHTALYWYRQSLGQGLEFLIYFQGNSAPDKSGLPSDRFSAERTGGSVSTLTIQRTQQEDSAVYLCASSLERRLAEAKNIQYFGAGTRLSVL.

The chain employs TRBV19 and TRBJ2-3; perhaps TRBD1 as D (5 bases). The germline gives CDR1 LNHDA, CDR2 SQIVND (reference sequence). The CDR3 extends over 14 amino acids. V gave up 4 bases and J gave up 0 bases, with 8 bases separating them. The CDR3 DNA reads as TGTGCCAGTAGTACAGGGCACAGCACAGATACGCAGTATTTT. Translated, it gives CASSTGHSTDTQYF.